This TCR beta chain derives from a study of response to subunit inactivated influenza vaccine. Each CDR3 protein is one row after TCRdb ran MiXCR on the RT-PCR reads. The table shows 150,000 to 200,000 distinct CDR3 sequences, with approximately 12% occurring only once. This CDR3 contains 13 residues. Trimming took off 3 bases at V and 11 bases at J, with 16 bases between the two ends. The V gene's germline CDR1 is MDHEN and CDR2 SYDVKM. Separately, the same data were catalogued under a study of T cells expressing NK-cell markers. That paper notes: cDNA encoding TCR beta was synthesized via 5'RACE template switching incorporating UMIs. It was from sorted CD3+CD56+NKG2C+, CD3+CD56+NKG2C- and CD3+CD56-NKG2C+ T cells that TCR beta repertoires came. In the group of eight sequenced donors, seven were HCMV-seropositive and one was seronegative. Among the experiments, several used an anti-gamma-delta TCR antibody to restrict sorting to alpha-beta TCR T cells.

The source of this sequence is a man aged 45-65 years who received an inactivated influenza vaccine. The sample was CD8+ T cells sorted from PBMCs, taken 12 days after vaccination. The chain is built from TRBV28 and TRBJ1-1; the D is unclear. Here the CDR3 DNA reads TGTGCCAGCAGTTTCGTACAGTTCCACGATGCTTTCTTT. Its translation: CASSFVQFHDAFF. The full variable domain, completed using reference TRBV28 and TRBJ1-1, is DVKVTQSSRYLVKRTGEKVFLECVQDMDHENMFWYRQDPGLGLRLIYFSYDVKMKEKGDIPEGYSVSREKKERFSLILESASTNQTSMYLCASSFVQFHDAFFGQGTRLTVV.